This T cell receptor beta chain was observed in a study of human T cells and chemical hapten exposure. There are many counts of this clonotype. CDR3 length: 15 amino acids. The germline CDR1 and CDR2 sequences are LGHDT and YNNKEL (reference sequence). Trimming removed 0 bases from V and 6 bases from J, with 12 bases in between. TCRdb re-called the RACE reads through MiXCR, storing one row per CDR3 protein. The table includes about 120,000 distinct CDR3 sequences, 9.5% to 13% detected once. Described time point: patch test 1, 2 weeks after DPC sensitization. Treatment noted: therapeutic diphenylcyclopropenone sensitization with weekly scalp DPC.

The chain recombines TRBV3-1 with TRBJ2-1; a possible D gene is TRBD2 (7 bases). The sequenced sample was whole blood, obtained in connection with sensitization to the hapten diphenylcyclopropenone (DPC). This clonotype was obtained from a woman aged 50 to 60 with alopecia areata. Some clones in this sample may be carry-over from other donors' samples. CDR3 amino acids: CASSQEGGGANEQFF. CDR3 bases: TGTGCCAGCAGCCAAGAAGGAGGGGGGGCCAATGAGCAGTTCTTC.